The 31 T cell receptor beta chains presented below share a single source sample, sequenced in a study of blood T cell repertoires in COVID-19. The repertoire was sequenced with immunoSEQ multiplex PCR; TCRdb's copy has only in-frame clones and lacks some. The table records about 310,000 clones, around 89% of them present only once. Sequences were obtained from peripheral blood. Receptors originate from a woman aged 40 to 49 with COVID-19, enrolled during active disease.

The chain links TRBV25-1 to TRBJ2-5; a weak D match, TRBD1 (6 bases). Germline-derived CDR1 and CDR2 are MGHDK and SYGVNS. V lost 4 bases and J 4 bases, leaving 22 bases between the germline ends. The CDR3 has 17 amino acids. CDR3 in amino acids: CASSGTQGRVRRETQYF. The CDR3, as DNA: TGTGCCAGCAGTGGAACCCAGGGGAGAGTGAGGAGAGAGACCCAGTACTTC.

The chain combines TRBV23-1 with TRBJ1-6, with TRBD1 identical over 9 bases. TRBV23-1 counts as an open reading frame of uncertain function. This CDR3 is 17 amino acids long. V lost 2 bases, J lost 11 bases, and 13 bases stayed unmatched. CDR3 nucleotides: TGCGCCAGCAGTCAACCCTTTGGGACAGGGATCGCCCCACCCCTCCACTTT. Translation gives CASSQPFGTGIAPPLHF.

The chain combines TRBV28 with TRBJ1-5; D may be TRBD1 (6 bases). Germline V gene data show CDR1 as MDHEN and CDR2 as SYDVKM. The CDR3 is made up of 15 amino acids. V was pared by 7 bases and J by 4 bases, with 17 bases between. The CDR3 bases are TGTGCCAGCACTTATTCCGGGACACGGAATCAGCCCCAGCATTTT. Amino acid sequence: CASTYSGTRNQPQHF.

The chain couples TRBV29-1 to TRBJ1-1; TRBD1 matches 9 bases. V lost 7 bases to trimming and J lost 5 bases; unmatched junction nucleotides: 8. This CDR3 region has 13 residues. Per the germline V gene, CDR1 is SQVTM and CDR2 is ANQGSEA. This chain's CDR3 is CSGAHRGRTEAFF. The CDR3 nucleotides read TGCAGCGGCGCGCACAGGGGGCGAACTGAAGCTTTCTTT. The full variable domain, completed using reference TRBV29-1 and TRBJ1-1, is SAVISQKPSRDICQRGTSLTIQCQVDSQVTMMFWYRQQPGQSLTLIATANQGSEATYESGFVIDKFPISRPNLTFSTLTVSNMSPEDSSIYLCSGAHRGRTEAFFGQGTRLTVV.

V is TRBV4-3 and J is TRBJ1-2, with TRBD1 identical over 7 bases. The CDR3 is 16 residues long. CDR1 LGHNA and CDR2 YSLEER come from the germline V gene. V lost 0 bases and J lost 1; bases outside the gene matches: 5. CDR3 region: CASSQDSGGNNYGYTF. The CDR3 DNA reads TGCGCCAGCAGCCAAGATTCAGGGGGAAATAACTATGGCTACACCTTC.

V and J are TRBV19 and TRBJ2-3, with D tentatively TRBD1 (6 bases). CDR1 is LNHDA and CDR2 is SQIVND in the germline V gene (reference sequence). CDR3 size: 15 residues. V was pared by 7 bases and J by 1 base, with 15 bases between. CDR3 residues: CASNPDRIGTDTQYF. CDR3 nucleotides: TGTGCCAGTAATCCAGACAGGATAGGCACAGATACGCAGTATTTT.

This clone was found once. The chain uses TRBV9 and TRBJ1-1, with D tentatively TRBD1 (6 bases). The CDR3 spans 14 residues. Germline CDR1 reads SGDLS; CDR2 reads YYNGEE. Trimming took 4 bases from V and 0 from J, leaving 10 bases between them. In nucleotides, the CDR3 is TGTGCCAGCAGCCCGGGACAAATGAACACTGAAGCTTTCTTT. This translates into CASSPGQMNTEAFF.

The chain recombines TRBV7-3 with TRBJ2-7; 7 bases are a match to TRBD1. V dropped 6 bases and J dropped 7; count of bases not matched to a gene: 9. Germline V gives CDR1 SGHTA, CDR2 FQGTGA. The CDR3 loop spans 13 amino acids. The CDR3: CASSLNRGGEQYF. The CDR3 DNA reads TGTGCCAGCAGTCTCAACAGGGGTGGGGAGCAGTACTTC.

The V gene is TRBV7-2, the J gene TRBJ1-5; 7 bases line up with TRBD1. Per the germline V gene, CDR1 is SGHTA and CDR2 is FQGNSA. J was trimmed by 7 bases and V by 5 bases; bases with no gene match: 8. This CDR3 is built from 14 residues. DNA for the CDR3: TGTGCCAGCAGCCTGACAGGGATAGAGCAGCCCCAGCATTTT. Residues: CASSLTGIEQPQHF. The full variable domain, with the rest looked up from reference TRBV7-2 and TRBJ1-5, is GAGVSQSPSNKVTEKGKDVELRCDPISGHTALYWYRQSLGQGLEFLIYFQGNSAPDKSGLPSDRFSAERTGGSVSTLTIQRTQQEDSAVYLCASSLTGIEQPQHFGDGTRLSIL.

The V and J genes are TRBV7-9 and TRBJ1-2, with 7 positions matching TRBD1. Germline loops: CDR1 SEHNR, CDR2 FQNEAQ (reference sequence). Losses at the gene ends were 2 bases for V and 2 bases for J; bases not matched to a gene: 14. The CDR3 loop spans 18 amino acids. The CDR3 nucleotides are TGTGCCAGCAGCTTAATACTACTAGGGGGCGCGGGCAACTATGGCTACACCTTC. Its protein product is CASSLILLGGAGNYGYTF. Using reference TRBV7-9 and TRBJ1-2 for the parts outside the CDR3, the full variable domain is DTGVSQNPRHKITKRGQNVTFRCDPISEHNRLYWYRQTLGQGPEFLTYFQNEAQLEKSRLLSDRFSAERPKGSFSTLEIQRTEQGDSAMYLCASSLILLGGAGNYGYTFGSGTRLTVV.

This rearrangement joins TRBV6-5 to TRBJ2-3, with 9 bases identical to TRBD1. The junction had 9 bases not matched to a gene; V was cut back by 4 bases and J by 4 bases. Germline CDR1 MNHEY, CDR2 SVGAGI. This CDR3 has 16 amino acids. CDR3 nucleotides: TGTGCCAGCAGTTCCTTAGGACAGGGGAGGCCAGATACGCAGTATTTT. Its protein is CASSSLGQGRPDTQYF.

The table lists this clone with a few counts. This chain uses TRBV2 with TRBJ2-5; D is perhaps TRBD1 (6 bases). The germline CDR1 and CDR2 sequences are SNHLY and FYNNEI. The CDR3 has 15 residues. Trimming cost V 3 bases and J 2 bases, with 13 bases left between them. The CDR3 DNA reads TGTGCCAGCAGTGACCGGACAGCTCCACAAGAGACCCAGTACTTC. This encodes CASSDRTAPQETQYF.

The chain uses TRBV7-6 and TRBJ2-7; TRBD1 agrees at 8 bases. The CDR3 extends over 15 amino acids. V trimming: 3 bases; J trimming: 4 bases; junction bases outside the gene matches: 8. Looked up from germline, CDR1 is SGHVS and CDR2 is FNYEAQ. The CDR3 is CASSFQQGVEYEQYF. The DNA for the CDR3 is TGTGCCAGCAGCTTTCAACAGGGGGTAGAGTACGAGCAGTACTTC.

The chain carries TRBV28 and TRBJ2-5; 10 bases are shared with TRBD1. CDR3 length: 15 residues. CDR1 MDHEN and CDR2 SYDVKM come from the germline V gene. The ends lost 5 bases at V and 5 bases at J; junction bases unmatched: 8. CDR3 amino acids: CASSPPTGGMETQYF. The CDR3 DNA reads TGTGCCAGCAGTCCCCCGACAGGGGGCATGGAGACCCAGTACTTC.

The chain carries TRBV5-4 and TRBJ2-1, with 7 positions matching TRBD1. With V trimmed by 2 bases and J by 8 bases, 7 bases remained unmatched. The CDR3 runs to 14 residues. The germline CDR1 and CDR2 sequences are SGHNT and YYREEE (reference sequence). The CDR3 protein is CASSLKTGWHEQFF. The CDR3 nucleotides are TGTGCCAGCAGCTTAAAGACAGGGTGGCATGAGCAGTTCTTC. Supplemented by reference TRBV5-4 and TRBJ2-1, the full variable domain reads ETGVTQSPTHLIKTRGQQVTLRCSSQSGHNTVSWYQQALGQGPQFIFQYYREEENGRGNFPPRFSGLQFPNYSSELNVNALELDDSALYLCASSLKTGWHEQFFGPGTRLTVL.

The chain links TRBV7-2 to TRBJ2-7; TRBD2 matches at 7 bases. Trimming took 1 base from V and 5 from J; bases not matched to a gene: 2. CDR1 SGHTA and CDR2 FQGNSA come from the germline V gene. The CDR3 runs to 13 residues. CDR3 in DNA: TGTGCCAGCAGCTTAGGCGGGGGTAACGAGCAGTACTTC. Protein product: CASSLGGGNEQYF.

The rearrangement links TRBV6-2 or TRBV6-3 to TRBJ1-5, with a possible D match to TRBD1 (5 bases). V was clipped by 0 bases and J by 6 bases, with 12 bases between them. This CDR3 has 15 residues. Looked up from germline, CDR1 is MNHEY and CDR2 is SVGEGT. The CDR3 nucleotides read TGTGCCAGCAGTTACTCAGACAGAATTTCTCAGCCCCAGCATTTT. As protein: CASSYSDRISQPQHF.

The chain has TRBV5-4 and TRBJ2-2, with 15 bases identical to TRBD2. V lost 4 bases to trimming and J lost 3 bases; unmatched junction nucleotides: 10. CDR1 is SGHNT and CDR2 is YYREEE in the germline V gene (reference sequence). CDR3 length: 19 amino acids. CDR3 DNA sequence: TGTGCCAGCAGCGTTTCCCGGGGGACTAGCGGGGGGTACACCGGGGAGCTGTTTTTT. Translated: CASSVSRGTSGGYTGELFF.

V is TRBV19 and J is TRBJ2-7; possible D gene TRBD1, 6 bases. V lost 7 bases, J lost 0 bases, and 13 bases lay in between. This CDR3 is 14 amino acids long. CDR1 is LNHDA, CDR2 SQIVND, per germline (reference sequence). The CDR3 bases are TGTGCCAGTAACACAGGGCGCGACTCCTACGAGCAGTACTTC. Translation: CASNTGRDSYEQYF.

The V gene is TRBV27, the J gene TRBJ1-1; possible D gene TRBD1, 5 bases. V was trimmed by 3 bases and J by 3 bases, leaving 17 bases between them. The CDR3 length is 16 residues. Germline CDR1 MNHEY, CDR2 SMNVEV (reference sequence). CDR3 coding DNA: TGTGCCAGCAGTTTTTACGCCCCGCTCAGGGACACTGAAGCTTTCTTT. Translation: CASSFYAPLRDTEAFF.

CDR3 bases: TGTGCCAGCAGCTCCGTAAAGGGGCAGTTTGGAAACACCATATATTTT. Translation: CASSSVKGQFGNTIYF. The chain links TRBV13 to TRBJ1-3; D perhaps matches TRBD1 (5 bases). Germline V gene lookup returns CDR1 PRHDT and CDR2 FYEKMQ (reference sequence). The V end was cut by 4 bases, the J end by 3 bases, with 16 bases between. The CDR3 extends over 16 amino acids.

This rearrangement joins TRBV19 to TRBJ2-1; TRBD2 aligns across 13 bases. Trimming removed 9 bases from V and 7 bases from J; junction bases left unmatched: 15. CDR3 size: 17 residues. CDR1 is LNHDA, CDR2 SQIVND, per germline (reference sequence). CDR3 in amino acids: CASLQGTSGRARNEQFF. The CDR3 DNA sequence: TGTGCCAGCCTACAAGGAACTAGCGGGAGGGCAAGGAATGAGCAGTTCTTC.

This chain links TRBV6-2 or TRBV6-3 with TRBJ2-1; tentative D call: TRBD1 (6 bases). The CDR3 is made up of 17 amino acids. V was pared by 5 bases and J by 6 bases, with 23 bases between. Germline CDR1 is MNHEY and CDR2 is SVGEGT. Written as DNA, the CDR3 is TGTGCCAGCAGTCGCCCTTCACAACAGGGTTGGGGCAATGAGCAGTTCTTC. It encodes CASSRPSQQGWGNEQFF.

This chain uses TRBV5-1 with TRBJ1-4; 7 bases agree with TRBD1. With 4 bases clipped from V and 8 bases from J, the junction kept 8 bases outside the gene matches. The CDR3 has 14 residues. Germline V gene data show CDR1 as SGHRS and CDR2 as YFSETQ. The CDR3 protein is CASSLSGTAEKLFF. CDR3 nucleotide sequence: TGCGCCAGCAGCCTATCCGGGACAGCGGAAAAACTGTTTTTT.

The genes are TRBV19 and TRBJ1-6, with 9 positions matching TRBD1. This CDR3 has 17 amino acids. The junction had 3 bases not matched to a gene; V was cut back by 3 bases and J by 0 bases. Germline assignment: CDR1 LNHDA and CDR2 SQIVND (reference sequence). CDR3 DNA: TGTGCCAGTAGTATGGACAGGGGTAGCTCCTATAATTCACCCCTCCACTTT. This codes for CASSMDRGSSYNSPLHF.

The rearrangement uses TRBV2 and TRBJ2-5, with TRBD1 matching 9 bases. The CDR3 has 12 amino acids. The trim removed 6 bases at V and 4 bases at J, leaving 0 bases unmatched. CDR1 is SNHLY, CDR2 FYNNEI, per germline. DNA for the CDR3: TGTGCCAGCAGGGACAGGGGAGAGACCCAGTACTTC. This translates into CASRDRGETQYF. Based on the CDR3 plus reference TRBV2 and TRBJ2-5, the full variable domain is EPEVTQTPSHQVTQMGQEVILRCVPISNHLYFYWYRQILGQKVEFLVSFYNNEISEKSEIFDDQFSVERPDGSNFTLKIRSTKLEDSAMYFCASRDRGETQYFGPGTRLLVL.

This chain links TRBV6-4 with TRBJ1-1; D is unclear. The V gene lost 2 bases and the J gene lost 4 bases, with 11 bases spanning the gap. Germline CDR1 reads MRHNA; CDR2 reads SNTAGT. This CDR3 is 14 amino acids long. CDR3 DNA sequence: TGTGCCAGCAGTGACCTGCCCCGGAGCACTGAAGCTTTCTTT. Amino acid sequence: CASSDLPRSTEAFF.

This sequence joins TRBV6-5 and TRBJ2-3; TRBD2 agrees at 8 bases. Germline values: CDR1 MNHEY, CDR2 SVGAGI. The CDR3 totals 16 residues. After removal of 1 base from V and 2 bases from J, the junction contained 5 bases not matched to a gene. CDR3 DNA sequence: TGTGCCAGCAGTTACTTGGGTAGCGGGATCACAGATACGCAGTATTTT. Protein: CASSYLGSGITDTQYF.

This clone was observed a single time. CDR3 protein: CASSKKAGLGGYTF. CDR3 nucleotides: TGTGCCAGCAGCAAAAAGGCGGGGCTTGGTGGCTACACCTTC. The gene calls are TRBV7-2 and TRBJ1-2, with D possibly matching TRBD1 (5 bases). Germline V CDR1 and CDR2: SGHTA, FQGNSA. V was pared by 5 bases and J by 7 bases, with 17 bases between. This CDR3 contains 14 residues.

V gene TRBV4-1 combines with J gene TRBJ1-5; D unclear. The CDR3 sequence is 15 residues long. Germline CDR1 and CDR2: MGHRA and YSYEKL. Trimming shortened V by 1 base and J by 1 base, and 8 bases separated the two germline ends. CDR3 residues: CASSQVVQSNQPQHF. The CDR3 DNA reads as TGCGCCAGCAGCCAAGTGGTCCAGAGCAATCAGCCCCAGCATTTT.

The CDR3 sequence: CASSRTGAGELFF. The CDR3 DNA follows: TGTGCCAGCAGCAGGACAGGGGCCGGGGAGCTGTTTTTT. The chain is built from TRBV6-2 or TRBV6-3 and TRBJ2-2; TRBD1 aligns across 9 bases. Germline values: CDR1 MNHEY, CDR2 SVGEGT. With 6 bases clipped from V and 6 bases from J, the junction kept 2 bases outside the gene matches. CDR3 length: 13 amino acids.